A single sample is the source of the 29 T cell receptor beta chains below, sequenced in a study of T-cell memory formation after mild COVID-19. TCRdb fed the 5' RACE reads into MiXCR, producing one record per CDR3 protein. The data contain about 200,000 distinct CDR3 sequences, approximately 20% of them singletons. Sequenced: PBMCs or a T cell subset sorted from them (not recorded which). The receptors originated from an adult woman who had mild COVID-19 (a few samples of this study predate the infection). Cell type and time point are not known.

This clonotype was seen only a few times. This chain uses TRBV18 with TRBJ2-1; TRBD2 matches 14 bases. This CDR3 has 17 residues. Germline CDR1 reads KGHSH; CDR2 reads LQKENI. J lost 6 bases, V lost 3 bases, and 7 bases had no gene match. The CDR3 spells CASSPLGTSGSSNEQFF. The DNA for the CDR3 is TGTGCCAGCTCACCCTTGGGGACTAGCGGGAGTTCCAATGAGCAGTTCTTC. The full variable domain, with the rest looked up from reference TRBV18 and TRBJ2-1, is NAGVMQNPRHLVRRRGQEARLRCSPMKGHSHVYWYRQLPEEGLKFMVYLQKENIIDESGMPKERFSAEFPKEGPSILRIQQVVRGDSAAYFCASSPLGTSGSSNEQFFGPGTRLTVL.

This clonotype was detected only a few times. The chain employs TRBV12-3 or TRBV12-4 and TRBJ1-5; 9 nucleotides line up with TRBD1. J was trimmed by 2 bases and V by 6 bases; bases with no gene match: 5. The CDR3 loop spans 15 amino acids. In DNA, the CDR3 is TGTGCCAGCAGGCGGGGGACAGGGCGCAATCAGCCCCAGCATTTT. Its protein is CASRRGTGRNQPQHF.

This chain joins TRBV18 and TRBJ2-4; D remains unclear. CDR3 length equals 15 residues. From germline, CDR1 is KGHSH and CDR2 LQKENI. V gave up 1 base and J gave up 4 bases, with 11 bases separating them. The chain's CDR3 is CASSPRVGSKNIQYF. In nucleotides, the CDR3 is TGTGCCAGCTCACCACGGGTGGGGTCGAAAAACATTCAGTACTTC.

This chain joins TRBV20-1 and TRBJ2-1; TRBD1 matches at 7 bases. The CDR3 length is 15 residues. V dropped 1 base and J dropped 4; count of bases not matched to a gene: 7. Per the germline V gene, CDR1 is DFQATT and CDR2 is SNEGSKA (reference sequence). In DNA, the CDR3 is TGCAGTGCTAGAGTAGTGGGACAGAGATACAATGAGCAGTTCTTC. Protein product: CSARVVGQRYNEQFF.

In its sample, this clonotype was seen many times. V gene TRBV3-1 combines with J gene TRBJ2-3; TRBD2 agrees at 8 bases. The trim removed 5 bases at V and 2 bases at J, leaving 15 bases unmatched. The germline CDR1 and CDR2 sequences are LGHDT and YNNKEL (reference sequence). CDR3 size: 18 residues. In DNA, the CDR3 is TGTGCCAGCAGCAAGACCCACCCTGCGGGAGGTAACACAGATACGCAGTATTTT. The encoded protein is CASSKTHPAGGNTDTQYF.

The chain is built from TRBV18 and TRBJ2-1, with 10 bases identical to TRBD2. The V segment lost 6 bases and the J segment 6 bases; nucleotides outside the gene matches: 5. Germline V gene sequence: CDR1 KGHSH, CDR2 LQKENI. This CDR3 spans 14 amino acids. The CDR3 DNA reads TGTGCCAGCTCTGGGATAGCGGGAGGCAATGAGCAGTTCTTC. Translation: CASSGIAGGNEQFF.

The rearrangement uses TRBV25-1 and TRBJ2-7, with 11 bases that match TRBD2. J was trimmed by 4 bases and V by 3 bases; bases with no gene match: 11. CDR3 size: 17 residues. Germline lookup yields CDR1 MGHDK and CDR2 SYGVNS. The CDR3 spells CASSDLSTSGSQYEQYF. The DNA for the CDR3 is TGTGCCAGCAGTGACCTCTCCACTAGCGGGAGTCAATACGAGCAGTACTTC.

The chain joins TRBV4-2 to TRBJ2-7; TRBD2 matches at 9 bases. Trimming cost V 1 base and J 4 bases; bases outside gene matches: 5. CDR3 size: 15 residues. The germline gives CDR1 LGHNA, CDR2 YNFKEQ. In nucleotides, the CDR3 is TGTGCCAGCAGCCAAGGGCTAGCGGGACTATACGAGCAGTACTTC. Translation gives CASSQGLAGLYEQYF.

This clonotype was detected a few times. The chain links TRBV29-1 to TRBJ2-5, with D perhaps assigned TRBD1 or TRBD2 (5 bases each). The CDR3 has 11 residues. Germline V CDR1 and CDR2: SQVTM, ANQGSEA. The V end was cut by 6 bases, the J end by 3 bases, with 8 bases between. The DNA for the CDR3 is TGCAGCGTGGGACCGAAAGAGACCCAGTACTTC. This sequence encodes CSVGPKETQYF.

This clonotype came up a few times. This chain's CDR3 is CSVRGSGQGSKNIQYF. CDR3 sequence (DNA): TGCAGCGTCCGGGGGTCGGGACAGGGGTCCAAAAACATTCAGTACTTC. The V call is TRBV29-1, the J call TRBJ2-4, with 10 bases identical to TRBD1. The CDR3 has 16 residues. V lost 6 bases to trimming and J lost 2 bases; unmatched junction nucleotides: 10. Germline CDR1 is SQVTM and CDR2 is ANQGSEA.

V is TRBV11-2 and J is TRBJ2-2, with D possibly matching TRBD2 (5 bases). CDR1 is SGHAT and CDR2 is FQNNGV in the germline V gene. The V gene lost 4 bases and the J gene lost 7 bases, with 13 bases spanning the gap. The CDR3 extends over 14 amino acids. The CDR3 DNA reads TGTGCCAGCAGCTCAGTAACTAGAAACGGGGAGCTGTTTTTT. This sequence encodes CASSSVTRNGELFF.

The V call is TRBV6-5, the J call TRBJ1-1; 7 bases agree with TRBD1. The CDR3 runs to 15 residues. Germline values: CDR1 MNHEY, CDR2 SVGAGI. J was trimmed by 1 base and V by 6 bases; bases with no gene match: 8. The CDR3 spells CASRNSGTANTEAFF. CDR3 nucleotide sequence: TGTGCCAGCAGAAATTCCGGGACAGCGAACACTGAAGCTTTCTTT.

The chain couples TRBV6-5 to TRBJ2-3, with a tentative D call TRBD2 (6 bases). Germline V lookup: CDR1 MNHEY, CDR2 SVGAGI. The ends were cut back, 6 bases at V and 0 bases at J, with 13 bases in the middle. The CDR3 loop spans 15 amino acids. CDR3 sequence reads: CASRLTGTSTDTQYF. The CDR3 DNA reads as TGTGCCAGCAGGCTTACCGGGACTAGCACAGATACGCAGTATTTT.

The chain couples TRBV7-9 to TRBJ2-7; 9 bases align to TRBD1. Germline CDR1 SEHNR, CDR2 FQNEAQ (reference sequence). This CDR3 is 16 amino acids long. V lost 5 bases, J lost 0 bases, and 8 bases stayed unmatched. CDR3 sequence reads: CASSKRRDRASYEQYF. CDR3 DNA: TGTGCCAGCAGCAAGCGCCGGGACAGGGCCTCCTACGAGCAGTACTTC.

The J gene is TRBJ1-5, the V gene TRBV9; no firm D call. Trimming left V 0 bases short and J 0 bases short, with 10 bases between. Germline V CDR1 and CDR2: SGDLS, YYNGEE. This CDR3 contains 16 residues. The CDR3 DNA reads TGTGCCAGCAGCGTAGTGGCCGAAGATAGCAATCAGCCCCAGCATTTT. It is translated as CASSVVAEDSNQPQHF.

This clonotype was detected only a few times. This chain joins TRBV10-3 and TRBJ2-3, with D possibly being TRBD2 (5 bases). Trimming removed 5 bases from V and 1 base from J, with 13 bases in between. CDR3 size: 15 residues. Germline lookup yields CDR1 ENHRY and CDR2 SYGVKD. The DNA for the CDR3 is TGTGCCATCAGTACACTAGGTTCCGGCACAGATACGCAGTATTTT. Translated: CAISTLGSGTDTQYF.

This clonotype came up many times. This chain uses TRBV4-2 with TRBJ2-3, with D maybe TRBD2 (7 bases). Germline V gene data show CDR1 as LGHNA and CDR2 as YNFKEQ. The CDR3 totals 14 residues. Trimming stripped 4 bases from V and 2 bases from J, with 10 bases between. This chain's CDR3 is CASSRGGATDTQYF. The DNA of the CDR3 is TGTGCCAGCAGCCGGGGGGGCGCCACAGATACGCAGTATTTT.

This chain connects TRBV11-2 to TRBJ1-5; D unresolved. Trimming took 5 bases from V and 3 from J, leaving 8 bases between them. This CDR3 has 13 residues. Germline CDR1 and CDR2: SGHAT and FQNNGV. The CDR3 is CASSRGLNQPQHF. The CDR3 DNA follows: TGTGCCAGCAGCCGCGGACTCAATCAGCCCCAGCATTTT.

CDR3 in amino acids: CASTPIGRSTEAFF. The CDR3 DNA follows: TGTGCCAGCACCCCGATAGGGCGGTCCACTGAAGCTTTCTTT. The V gene is TRBV12-3 or TRBV12-4, the J gene TRBJ1-1; D is unresolved. Trimming took off 7 bases at V and 4 bases at J, with 16 bases between the two ends. This CDR3 is built from 14 residues.

This clonotype appeared many times. This chain uses TRBV29-1 with TRBJ2-2; D is ambiguous. CDR3 length: 13 residues. V was clipped by 6 bases and J by 7 bases, with 15 bases between them. Per the germline V gene, CDR1 is SQVTM and CDR2 is ANQGSEA. The CDR3 nucleotides are TGCAGCGTCGTAATCCGCCCCATCGGGGAGCTGTTTTTT. This gives the protein CSVVIRPIGELFF.

This clonotype was seen just once. The chain uses TRBV20-1 and TRBJ1-2, with 10 positions matching TRBD1. Unmatched junction bases numbered 2, after V lost 3 bases and J lost 4 bases. The CDR3 loop spans 13 amino acids. The germline CDR1 and CDR2 sequences are DFQATT and SNEGSKA (reference sequence). CDR3 sequence reads: CSARRTGGYGYTF. The CDR3 DNA sequence: TGCAGTGCTAGGAGGACAGGGGGCTATGGCTACACCTTC.

In this sample, this clonotype turned up many times. The rearrangement uses TRBV24-1 and TRBJ2-1; 7 bases are a match to TRBD1. The CDR3 has 18 amino acids. Per germline, CDR1 KGHDR and CDR2 SFDVKD. V gave up 4 bases and J gave up 0 bases; unmatched junction bases: 11. CDR3 sequence reads: CATSDPQGDGGSYNEQFF. The CDR3 DNA reads as TGTGCCACCAGTGACCCCCAGGGGGATGGGGGCTCCTACAATGAGCAGTTCTTC.

This clonotype was found many times. This chain uses TRBV7-9 with TRBJ2-7; TRBD2 is a possible D gene (5 bases). The CDR3 has 13 residues. V gave up 5 bases and J gave up 4 bases, with 12 bases separating them. Germline-derived CDR1 and CDR2 are SEHNR and FQNEAQ (reference sequence). This CDR3 reads CASSRRESYEQYF. The CDR3 DNA sequence: TGTGCCAGCAGCCGACGGGAATCTTACGAGCAGTACTTC.

The table lists this clonotype with many counts. The chain couples TRBV12-3 or TRBV12-4 to TRBJ1-1; TRBD1 matches at 8 bases. The CDR3 extends over 15 amino acids. The V and J ends lost 1 base and 3 bases, in that order; junction bases with no gene match: 4. CDR3 sequence (DNA): TGTGCCAGCAGTTTAGAGGACAGGGAATACACTGAAGCTTTCTTT. Amino acids: CASSLEDREYTEAFF.

J is TRBJ2-1 and V is TRBV24-1; 9 bases map to TRBD1. This CDR3 is 18 amino acids long. Losses at the gene ends were 3 bases for V and 4 bases for J; bases not matched to a gene: 12. Germline loops: CDR1 KGHDR, CDR2 SFDVKD. The CDR3 DNA is TGTGCCACCAGTGATCCTAAAACGACAGGGGGATTATACAATGAGCAGTTCTTC. Translating it yields CATSDPKTTGGLYNEQFF.

The CDR3 DNA reads TGTGCCAGCAGGACGACAGGGATCATCTCCTACGAGCAGTACTTC. As protein: CASRTTGIISYEQYF. This sequence joins TRBV25-1 and TRBJ2-7, with TRBD1 matching over 7 bases. J lost 0 bases, V lost 6 bases, and 8 bases had no gene match. The CDR3 spans 15 residues. The germline gives CDR1 MGHDK, CDR2 SYGVNS.

The chain combines TRBV12-3 or TRBV12-4 with TRBJ1-5, with D possibly matching TRBD1 (5 bases). Trimming left V 5 bases short and J 2 bases short, with 13 bases between. The CDR3 is 15 residues long. The CDR3 is CASSLKGSGNQPQHF. CDR3 in DNA: TGTGCCAGCAGTCTCAAGGGGTCAGGCAATCAGCCCCAGCATTTT.

This clonotype was seen only a few times. The genes are TRBV6-5 and TRBJ1-5; 10 nucleotides match TRBD1. Germline-derived CDR1 and CDR2 are MNHEY and SVGAGI. Trimming at V came to 6 bases and at J to 3 bases, leaving 8 bases not matched to a gene. This CDR3 contains 16 residues. CDR3 residues: CASRRRGQGDNQPQHF. CDR3 coding DNA: TGTGCCAGCAGGCGAAGAGGACAGGGGGACAATCAGCCCCAGCATTTT.

This chain links TRBV4-3 with TRBJ1-1, with TRBD1 as a possible D gene (6 bases). This CDR3 has 15 amino acids. The V end was cut by 1 base, the J end by 1 base, with 10 bases between. The germline gives CDR1 LGHNA, CDR2 YSLEER. The CDR3 sequence is CASSQAAGANTEAFF. CDR3 nucleotides: TGCGCCAGCAGCCAAGCAGCAGGGGCGAACACTGAAGCTTTCTTT.